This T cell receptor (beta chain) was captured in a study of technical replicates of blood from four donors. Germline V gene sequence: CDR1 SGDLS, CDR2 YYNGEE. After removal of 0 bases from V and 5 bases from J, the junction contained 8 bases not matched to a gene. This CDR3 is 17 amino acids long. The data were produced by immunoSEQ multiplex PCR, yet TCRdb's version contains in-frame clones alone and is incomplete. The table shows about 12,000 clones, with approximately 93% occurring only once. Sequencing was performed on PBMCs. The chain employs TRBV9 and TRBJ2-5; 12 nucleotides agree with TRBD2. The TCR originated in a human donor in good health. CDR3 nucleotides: TGTGCCAGCAGCGTAGGTCTAGCGGGAGGGTCGGGGGAGACCCAGTACTTC. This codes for CASSVGLAGGSGETQYF.